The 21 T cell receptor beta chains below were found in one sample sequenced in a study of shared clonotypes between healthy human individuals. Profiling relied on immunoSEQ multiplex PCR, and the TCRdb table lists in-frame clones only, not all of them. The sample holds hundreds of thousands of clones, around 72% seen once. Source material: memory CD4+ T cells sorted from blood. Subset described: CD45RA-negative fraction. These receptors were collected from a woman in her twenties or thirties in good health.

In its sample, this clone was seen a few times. For the CDR3, the DNA is TGTGCCAGCAGCCGCACCGAGACAGGGAACACTGAAGCTTTCTTT. Protein: CASSRTETGNTEAFF. The chain carries TRBV28 and TRBJ1-1; perhaps TRBD1 as D (6 bases). Between the trimmed V and J ends, which lost 6 bases and 1 base, there was a span of 15 bases. This CDR3 spans 15 amino acids. Germline-derived CDR1 and CDR2 are MDHEN and SYDVKM.

The CDR3 DNA is TGTGCCAGCTCACCCTTTACAGGGAAAAGCACAGATACGCAGTATTTT. This translates into CASSPFTGKSTDTQYF. This chain uses TRBV18 with TRBJ2-3; perhaps TRBD1 as D (6 bases). From germline, CDR1 is KGHSH and CDR2 LQKENI. The CDR3 is 16 amino acids. Trimming removed 3 bases from V and 0 bases from J, with 13 bases in between.

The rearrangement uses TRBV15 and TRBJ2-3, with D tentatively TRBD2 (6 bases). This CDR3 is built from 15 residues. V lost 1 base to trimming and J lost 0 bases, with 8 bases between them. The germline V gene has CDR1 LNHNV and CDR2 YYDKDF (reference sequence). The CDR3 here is CATSRVSGSTDTQYF. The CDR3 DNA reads TGTGCCACCAGCAGAGTAAGCGGGAGCACAGATACGCAGTATTTT.

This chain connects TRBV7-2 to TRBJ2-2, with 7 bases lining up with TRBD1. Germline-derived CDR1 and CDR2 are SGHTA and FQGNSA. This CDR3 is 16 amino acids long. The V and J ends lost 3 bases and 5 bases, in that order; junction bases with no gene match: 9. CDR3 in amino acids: CASSFSGTVRTGELFF. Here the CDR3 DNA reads TGTGCCAGCAGCTTCTCCGGGACAGTGAGGACCGGGGAGCTGTTTTTT.

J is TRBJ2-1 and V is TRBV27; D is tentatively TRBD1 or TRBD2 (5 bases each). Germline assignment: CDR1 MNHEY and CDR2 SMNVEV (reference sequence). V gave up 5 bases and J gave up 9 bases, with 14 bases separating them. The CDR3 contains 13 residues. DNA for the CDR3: TGTGCCAGCAGTGCCACGGGGCGGTCTGAGCAGTTCTTC. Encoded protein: CASSATGRSEQFF.

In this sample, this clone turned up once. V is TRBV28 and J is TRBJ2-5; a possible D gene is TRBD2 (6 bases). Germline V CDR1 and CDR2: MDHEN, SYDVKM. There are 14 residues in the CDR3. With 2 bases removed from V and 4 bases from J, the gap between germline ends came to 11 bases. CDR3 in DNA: TGTGCCAGCAGTTTAGCGGGATGGCGAGAGACCCAGTACTTC. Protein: CASSLAGWRETQYF.

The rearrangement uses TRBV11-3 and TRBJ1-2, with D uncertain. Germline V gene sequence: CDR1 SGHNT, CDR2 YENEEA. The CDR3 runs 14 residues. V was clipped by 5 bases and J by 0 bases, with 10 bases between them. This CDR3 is CASSRGGANYGYTF. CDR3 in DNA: TGTGCCAGCAGCCGAGGCGGAGCTAACTATGGCTACACCTTC.

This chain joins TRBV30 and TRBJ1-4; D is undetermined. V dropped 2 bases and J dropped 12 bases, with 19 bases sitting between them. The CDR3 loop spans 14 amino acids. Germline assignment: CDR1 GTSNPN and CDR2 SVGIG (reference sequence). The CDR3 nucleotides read TGTGCCTGGAGTCCCCCACCCCTGCTTGGAGAACTGTTTTTT. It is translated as CAWSPPPLLGELFF.

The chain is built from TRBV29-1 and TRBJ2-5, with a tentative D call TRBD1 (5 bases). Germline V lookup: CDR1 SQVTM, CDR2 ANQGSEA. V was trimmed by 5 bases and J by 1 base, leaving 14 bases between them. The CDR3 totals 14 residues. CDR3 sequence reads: CSVSQAQLQETQYF. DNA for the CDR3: TGCAGCGTTTCACAGGCCCAGCTCCAAGAGACCCAGTACTTC.

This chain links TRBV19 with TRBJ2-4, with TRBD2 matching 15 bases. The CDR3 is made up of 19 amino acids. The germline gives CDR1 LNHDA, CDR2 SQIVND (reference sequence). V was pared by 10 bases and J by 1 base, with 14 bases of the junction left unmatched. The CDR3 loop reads CATTARTSGRGGAKNIQYF. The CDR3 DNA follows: TGTGCCACGACGGCCCGGACTAGCGGGAGGGGAGGGGCCAAAAACATTCAGTACTTC.

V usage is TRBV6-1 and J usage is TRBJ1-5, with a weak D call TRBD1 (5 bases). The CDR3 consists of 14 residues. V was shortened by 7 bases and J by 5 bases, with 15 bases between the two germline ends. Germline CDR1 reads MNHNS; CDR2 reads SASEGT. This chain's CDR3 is CASTGGGEHQPQHF. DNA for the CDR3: TGTGCCAGCACCGGGGGAGGGGAGCATCAGCCCCAGCATTTT.

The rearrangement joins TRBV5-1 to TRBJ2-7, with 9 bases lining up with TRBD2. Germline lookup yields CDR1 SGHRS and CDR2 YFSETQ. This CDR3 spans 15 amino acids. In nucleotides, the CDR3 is TGCGCTTCCTCCGGAAGCGGGGGGATCTTTGGCGAGCAGTACTTC. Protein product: CASSGSGGIFGEQYF.

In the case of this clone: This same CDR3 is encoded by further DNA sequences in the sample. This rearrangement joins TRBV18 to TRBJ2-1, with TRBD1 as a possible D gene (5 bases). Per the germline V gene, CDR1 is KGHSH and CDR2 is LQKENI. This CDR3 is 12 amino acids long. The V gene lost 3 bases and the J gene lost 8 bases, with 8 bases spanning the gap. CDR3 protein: CASSPLGDEQFF. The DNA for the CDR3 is TGTGCCAGCTCACCGCTAGGGGATGAGCAGTTCTTC. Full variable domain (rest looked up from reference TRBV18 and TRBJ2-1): NAGVMQNPRHLVRRRGQEARLRCSPMKGHSHVYWYRQLPEEGLKFMVYLQKENIIDESGMPKERFSAEFPKEGPSILRIQQVVRGDSAAYFCASSPLGDEQFFGPGTRLTVL.

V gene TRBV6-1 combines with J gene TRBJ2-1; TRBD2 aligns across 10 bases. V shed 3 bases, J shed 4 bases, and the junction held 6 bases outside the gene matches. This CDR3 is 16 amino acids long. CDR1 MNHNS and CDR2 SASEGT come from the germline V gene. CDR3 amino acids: CASSDALAGAYNEQFF. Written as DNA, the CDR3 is TGTGCCAGCAGTGATGCTCTAGCGGGAGCTTACAATGAGCAGTTCTTC.

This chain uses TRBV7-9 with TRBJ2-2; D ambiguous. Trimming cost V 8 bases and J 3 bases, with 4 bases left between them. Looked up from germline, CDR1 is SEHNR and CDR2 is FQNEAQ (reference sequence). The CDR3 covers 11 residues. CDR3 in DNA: TGTGCCAGCGGTTACACCGGGGAGCTGTTTTTT. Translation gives CASGYTGELFF. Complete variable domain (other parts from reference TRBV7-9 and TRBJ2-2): DTGVSQNPRHKITKRGQNVTFRCDPISEHNRLYWYRQTLGQGPEFLTYFQNEAQLEKSRLLSDRFSAERPKGSFSTLEIQRTEQGDSAMYLCASGYTGELFFGEGSRLTVL.

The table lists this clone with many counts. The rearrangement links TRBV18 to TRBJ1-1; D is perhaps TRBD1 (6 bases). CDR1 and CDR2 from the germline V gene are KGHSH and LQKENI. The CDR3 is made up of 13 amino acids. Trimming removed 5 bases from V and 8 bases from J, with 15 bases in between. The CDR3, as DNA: TGTGCCAGCTCATCGGGGACACCCGTAGAAGCTTTCTTT. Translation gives CASSSGTPVEAFF.

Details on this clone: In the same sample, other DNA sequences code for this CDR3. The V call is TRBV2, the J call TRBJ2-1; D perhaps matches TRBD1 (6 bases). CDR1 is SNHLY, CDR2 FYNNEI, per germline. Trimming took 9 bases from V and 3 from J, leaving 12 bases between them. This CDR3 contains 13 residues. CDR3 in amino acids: CASYTGSYNEQFF. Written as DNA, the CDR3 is TGTGCCAGTTATACAGGGAGCTACAATGAGCAGTTCTTC. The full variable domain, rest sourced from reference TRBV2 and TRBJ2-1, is EPEVTQTPSHQVTQMGQEVILRCVPISNHLYFYWYRQILGQKVEFLVSFYNNEISEKSEIFDDQFSVERPDGSNFTLKIRSTKLEDSAMYFCASYTGSYNEQFFGPGTRLTVL.

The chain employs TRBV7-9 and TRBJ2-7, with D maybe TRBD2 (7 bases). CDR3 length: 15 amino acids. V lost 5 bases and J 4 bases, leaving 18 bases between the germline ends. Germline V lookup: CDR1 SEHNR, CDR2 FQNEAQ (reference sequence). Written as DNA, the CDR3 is TGTGCCAGCAGCCTTTTTAGGGAGGGACAATACGAGCAGTACTTC. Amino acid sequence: CASSLFREGQYEQYF.

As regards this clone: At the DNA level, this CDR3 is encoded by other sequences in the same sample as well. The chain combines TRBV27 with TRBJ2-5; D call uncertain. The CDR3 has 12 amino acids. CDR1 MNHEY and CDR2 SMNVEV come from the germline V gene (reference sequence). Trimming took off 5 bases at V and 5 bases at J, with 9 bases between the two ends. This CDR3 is CASSPSRETQYF. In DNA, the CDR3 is TGTGCCAGCAGTCCGTCGAGGGAGACCCAGTACTTC.

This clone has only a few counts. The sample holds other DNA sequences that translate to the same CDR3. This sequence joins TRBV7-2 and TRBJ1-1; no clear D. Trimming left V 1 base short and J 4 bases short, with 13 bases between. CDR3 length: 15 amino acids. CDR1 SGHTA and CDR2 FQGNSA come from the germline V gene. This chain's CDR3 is CASSLGRGRATEAFF. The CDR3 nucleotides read TGTGCCAGCAGCTTAGGTCGAGGGCGCGCCACTGAAGCTTTCTTT.

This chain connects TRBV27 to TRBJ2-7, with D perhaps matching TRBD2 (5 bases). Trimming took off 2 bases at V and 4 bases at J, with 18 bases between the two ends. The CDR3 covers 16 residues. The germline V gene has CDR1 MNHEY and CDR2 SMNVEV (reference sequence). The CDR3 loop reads CASSLTPPPRGYEQYF. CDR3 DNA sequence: TGTGCCAGCAGTTTAACCCCGCCCCCCCGGGGTTACGAGCAGTACTTC.